The rows below give T cell receptor beta chains drawn from one sample of a study of blood T cell repertoires in COVID-19. Sequenced by immunoSEQ multiplex PCR; TCRdb stores in-frame clones only, minus some. The sample records roughly 190,000 clones, roughly 80% being singletons. Sequenced input: peripheral blood. The origin of the receptors is a man aged 60 to 69 with acute or convalescent COVID-19. Both conserved end residues are part of each CDR3. The D gene is left open where the match is weak. A row's size may be missing; if present it is once, few, many or a size class.

clone_size,v_call,j_call,d_call,cdr3_aa,cdr3_nt
.,TRBV19,TRBJ2-2,TRBD2,CASTVSLAGGNGFF,TGTGCCAGTACAGTATCGCTAGCGGGAGGGAACGGGTTTTTT
.,TRBV7-2,TRBJ2-1,.,CASSPDRISVNEQFF,TGTGCCAGCAGTCCTGACCGGATTAGCGTCAATGAGCAGTTCTTC
.,TRBV2,TRBJ2-2,.,CASGRENTGELFF,TGTGCCAGCGGGCGGGAGAACACCGGGGAGCTGTTTTTT
.,TRBV6-5,TRBJ2-1,TRBD1,CASSRDRGRLNEQFF,TGTGCCAGCAGCCGGGACAGGGGGCGCCTAAATGAGCAGTTCTTC
.,TRBV9,TRBJ2-7,.,CASSVGQGGEQYF,TGTGCCAGCAGCGTTGGCCAGGGGGGCGAGCAGTACTTC
.,TRBV6-5,TRBJ2-7,TRBD2,CASSKLAYSYEQYF,TGTGCCAGCAGTAAACTAGCGTACTCCTACGAGCAGTACTTC
.,TRBV3-1/TRBV3-2,TRBJ1-1,.,CASSQDGRNTEAFF,TGTGCCAGCAGCCAAGACGGGAGAAACACTGAAGCTTTCTTT
.,TRBV12-3/TRBV12-4,TRBJ2-3,.,CASSFSGTDTQYF,TGTGCCAGCAGTTTTAGCGGCACAGATACGCAGTATTTT
.,TRBV19,TRBJ1-5,.,CASSPRGGDQPQHF,TGTGCCAGTAGTCCCCGAGGGGGGGATCAGCCCCAGCATTTT
.,TRBV5-5,TRBJ1-1,.,CASSLEGRGTEAFF,TGTGCCAGCAGCTTGGAAGGTCGGGGGACTGAAGCTTTCTTT
.,TRBV9,TRBJ1-3,TRBD1,CASSPRQGGNTIYF,TGTGCCAGCAGCCCCCGACAGGGGGGAAACACCATATATTTT
.,TRBV5-4,TRBJ2-3,TRBD2,CASSPTGTGGWDTQYF,TGTGCCAGCAGCCCCACAGGGACGGGAGGGTGGGATACGCAGTATTTT
.,TRBV5-4,TRBJ1-4,TRBD1,CASSSGQGDEKLFF,TGTGCCAGCAGCTCGGGACAGGGCGATGAAAAACTGTTTTTT
.,TRBV29-1,TRBJ2-5,TRBD1,CSVDGQQGRDGTQYF,TGCAGCGTTGACGGGCAACAGGGGCGAGATGGGACCCAGTACTTC
.,TRBV15,TRBJ2-3,.,CATSLPGVGGTDTQYF,TGTGCCACCAGCCTTCCCGGGGTGGGGGGAACAGATACGCAGTATTTT
once,TRBV5-4,TRBJ2-7,TRBD2,CASSFAGLAGNEQYF,TGTGCCAGCAGCTTTGCGGGACTAGCCGGTAACGAGCAGTACTTC
few,TRBV2,TRBJ1-2,TRBD1,CASSGGQGAYGYTF,TGTGCCAGCAGTGGTGGACAGGGCGCCTATGGCTACACCTTC
many,TRBV12-3/TRBV12-4,TRBJ2-3,.,CASSSLDTQYF,TGTGCCAGCAGTTCACTAGATACGCAGTATTTT
.,TRBV27,TRBJ1-5,.,CASSFHDSPIYPQHF,TGTGCCAGCAGTTTTCACGACAGCCCAATTTATCCCCAGCATTTT
.,TRBV5-1,TRBJ2-4,.,CASSLGLGLQYF,TGCGCCAGCAGCTTGGGGCTGGGGCTTCAGTACTTC
.,TRBV12-3/TRBV12-4,TRBJ1-5,.,CASTGYSNQPQHF,TGTGCCAGCACCGGTTATAGCAATCAGCCCCAGCATTTT
.,TRBV19,TRBJ1-2,.,CASSIPGLPANYGYTF,TGTGCCAGTAGTATACCGGGACTTCCAGCTAACTATGGCTACACCTTC